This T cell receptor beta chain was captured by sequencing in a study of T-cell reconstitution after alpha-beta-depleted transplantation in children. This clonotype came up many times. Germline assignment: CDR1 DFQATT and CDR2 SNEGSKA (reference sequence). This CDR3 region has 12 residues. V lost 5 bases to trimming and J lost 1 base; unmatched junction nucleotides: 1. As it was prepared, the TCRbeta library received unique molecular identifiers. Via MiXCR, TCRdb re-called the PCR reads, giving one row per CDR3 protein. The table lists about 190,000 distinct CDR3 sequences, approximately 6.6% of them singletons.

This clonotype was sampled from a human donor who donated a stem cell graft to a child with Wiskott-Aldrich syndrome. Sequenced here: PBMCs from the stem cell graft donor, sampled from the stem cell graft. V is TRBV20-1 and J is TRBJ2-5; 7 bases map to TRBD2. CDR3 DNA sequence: TGCAGTGCTCGGACTAGCCAAGAGACCCAGTACTTC. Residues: CSARTSQETQYF.